The present T cell receptor (beta chain) was sequenced within a study of monozygotic twins with inflammatory bowel disease. Study-level findings and limits: With inverse Simpson as the measure, TCRbeta diversity was lower in IBD patients than in healthy co-twins. Compared with healthy twins, IBD patients shared fewer clonotypes with others, especially with disease activity. Added variability in patient repertoires may stem from differing immunosuppressive treatments.

Reprocessing the 5' RACE reads, TCRdb reports a single entry for every CDR3 protein and omits DNA. The ten most abundant clones cover 5.3% of a sample with tens of thousands of distinct CDR3 sequences. In the case of this clonotype: Its antigen remains unidentified.

Germline CDR1 reads LNHDA; CDR2 reads SQIVND (reference sequence). This CDR3 has 15 residues. This TCR came from a human donor with ulcerative colitis or Crohn's disease, or a healthy co-twin of an affected twin (not recorded which). What was sequenced was blood. The chain is built from TRBV19 and TRBJ1-2; the TRBD1 assignment by TCRdb is unverifiable without DNA. This CDR3 is CASSVRDRGTNGYTF.